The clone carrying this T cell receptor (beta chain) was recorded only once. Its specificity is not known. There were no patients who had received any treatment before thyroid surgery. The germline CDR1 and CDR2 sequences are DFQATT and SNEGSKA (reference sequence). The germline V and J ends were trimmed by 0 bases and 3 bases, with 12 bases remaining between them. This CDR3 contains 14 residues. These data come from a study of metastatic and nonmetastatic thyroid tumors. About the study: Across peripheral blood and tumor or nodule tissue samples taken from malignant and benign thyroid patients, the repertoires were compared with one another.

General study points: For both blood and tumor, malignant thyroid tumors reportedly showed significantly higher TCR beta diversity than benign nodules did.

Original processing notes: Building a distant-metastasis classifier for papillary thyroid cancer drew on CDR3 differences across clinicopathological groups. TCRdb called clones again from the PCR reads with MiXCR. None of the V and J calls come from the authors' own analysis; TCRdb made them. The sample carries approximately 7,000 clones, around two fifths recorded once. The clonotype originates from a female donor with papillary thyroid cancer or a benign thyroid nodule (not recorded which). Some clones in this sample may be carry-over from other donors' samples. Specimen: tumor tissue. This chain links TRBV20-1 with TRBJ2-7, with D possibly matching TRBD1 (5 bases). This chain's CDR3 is CSARESRVGYEQYF. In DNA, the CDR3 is TGCAGTGCTAGAGAGTCCAGGGTTGGCTACGAGCAGTACTTC.